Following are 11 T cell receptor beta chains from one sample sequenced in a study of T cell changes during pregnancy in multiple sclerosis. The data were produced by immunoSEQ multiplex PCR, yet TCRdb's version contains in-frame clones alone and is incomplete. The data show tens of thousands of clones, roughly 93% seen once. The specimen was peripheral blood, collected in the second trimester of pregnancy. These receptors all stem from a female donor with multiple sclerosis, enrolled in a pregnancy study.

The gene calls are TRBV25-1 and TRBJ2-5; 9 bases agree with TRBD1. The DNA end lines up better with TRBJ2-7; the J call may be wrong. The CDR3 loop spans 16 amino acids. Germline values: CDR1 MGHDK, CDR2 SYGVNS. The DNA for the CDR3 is TGTGCCAGCAGTGCAAACCCGGGACAGGGAACTTACGAGCAGTACTTC. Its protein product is CASSANPGQGTYEQYF.

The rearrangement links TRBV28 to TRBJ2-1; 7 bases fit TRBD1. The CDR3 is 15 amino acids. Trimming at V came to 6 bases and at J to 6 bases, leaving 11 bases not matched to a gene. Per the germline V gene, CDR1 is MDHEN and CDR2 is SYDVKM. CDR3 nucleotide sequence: TGTGCCAGCAGCCCTCGGGACAGACCTGCCAATGAGCAGTTCTTC. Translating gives CASSPRDRPANEQFF.

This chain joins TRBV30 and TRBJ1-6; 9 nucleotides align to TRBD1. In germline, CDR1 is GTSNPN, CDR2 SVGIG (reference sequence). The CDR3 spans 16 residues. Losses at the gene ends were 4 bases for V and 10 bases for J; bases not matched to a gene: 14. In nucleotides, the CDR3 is TGTGCCTGGACATTAATAGGGACAGGGAGGGAATCACCCCTCCACTTT. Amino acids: CAWTLIGTGRESPLHF.

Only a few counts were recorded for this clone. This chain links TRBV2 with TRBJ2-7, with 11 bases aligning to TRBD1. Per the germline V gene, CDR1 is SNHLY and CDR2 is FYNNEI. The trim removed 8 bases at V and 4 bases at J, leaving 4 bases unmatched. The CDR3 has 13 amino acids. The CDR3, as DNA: TGTGCCAGCGGACAGGGGGCTATTTACGAGCAGTACTTC. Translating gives CASGQGAIYEQYF.

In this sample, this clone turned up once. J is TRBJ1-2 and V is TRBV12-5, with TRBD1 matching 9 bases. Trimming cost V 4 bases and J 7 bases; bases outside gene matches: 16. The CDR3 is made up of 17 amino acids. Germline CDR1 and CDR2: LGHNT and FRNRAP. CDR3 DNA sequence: TGTGCTAGTGGTTCGACTCAATCCTACAGGGGGCATGGTGGCTACACCTTC. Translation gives CASGSTQSYRGHGGYTF.

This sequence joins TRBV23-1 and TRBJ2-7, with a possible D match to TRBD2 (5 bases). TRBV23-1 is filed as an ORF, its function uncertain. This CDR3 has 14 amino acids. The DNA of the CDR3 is TGCGCGCTAACGGTCGGGGTCGGTTCCTACGAGCAGTACTTC. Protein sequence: CALTVGVGSYEQYF.

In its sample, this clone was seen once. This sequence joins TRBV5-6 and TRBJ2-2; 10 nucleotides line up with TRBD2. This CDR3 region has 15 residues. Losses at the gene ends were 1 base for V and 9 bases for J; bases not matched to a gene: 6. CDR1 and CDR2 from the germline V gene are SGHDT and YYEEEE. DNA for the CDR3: TGTGCCAGCAGCTTGTTTGCTAGCGGGAGATGGGAGCTGTTTTTT. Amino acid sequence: CASSLFASGRWELFF.

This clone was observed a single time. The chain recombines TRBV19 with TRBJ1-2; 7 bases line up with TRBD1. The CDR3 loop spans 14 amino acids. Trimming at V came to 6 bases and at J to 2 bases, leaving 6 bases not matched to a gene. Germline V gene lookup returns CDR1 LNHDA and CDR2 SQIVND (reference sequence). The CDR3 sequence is CASSSGQANYGYTF. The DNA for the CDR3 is TGTGCCAGTAGCTCCGGACAGGCAAACTATGGCTACACCTTC.

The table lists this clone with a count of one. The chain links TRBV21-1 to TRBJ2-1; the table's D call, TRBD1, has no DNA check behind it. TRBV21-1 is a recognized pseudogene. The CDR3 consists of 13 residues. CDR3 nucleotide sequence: TGTGCCAGCAGCAAAGTCCGCTCTCAGGAGCAGTTCTTC. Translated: CASSKVRSQEQFF.

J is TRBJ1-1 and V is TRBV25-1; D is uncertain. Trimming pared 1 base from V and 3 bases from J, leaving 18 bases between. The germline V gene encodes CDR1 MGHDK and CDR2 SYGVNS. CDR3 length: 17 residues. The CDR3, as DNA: TGTGCCAGCAGTGAATCGGTTGGGGTGAGAGGGTACACTGAAGCTTTCTTT. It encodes CASSESVGVRGYTEAFF.

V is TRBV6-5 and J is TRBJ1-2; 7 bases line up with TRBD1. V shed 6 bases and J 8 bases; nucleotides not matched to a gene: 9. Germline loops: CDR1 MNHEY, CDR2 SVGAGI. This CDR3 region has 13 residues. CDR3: CASSRGGRGGYTF. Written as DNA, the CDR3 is TGTGCCAGCAGCCGAGGGGGCAGAGGAGGCTACACCTTC.